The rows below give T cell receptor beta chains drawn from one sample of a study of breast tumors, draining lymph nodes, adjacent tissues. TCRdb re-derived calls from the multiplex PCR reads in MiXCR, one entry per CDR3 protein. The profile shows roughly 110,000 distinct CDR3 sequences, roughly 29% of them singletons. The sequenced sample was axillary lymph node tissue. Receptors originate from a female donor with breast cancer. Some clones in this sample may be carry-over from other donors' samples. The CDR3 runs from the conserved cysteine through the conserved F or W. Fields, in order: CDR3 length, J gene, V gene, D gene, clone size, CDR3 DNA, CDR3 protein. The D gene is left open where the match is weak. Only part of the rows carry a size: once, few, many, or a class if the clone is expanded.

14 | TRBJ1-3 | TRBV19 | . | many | TGTGCCAGTAGTACCCAGATAACTGGAAACACCATATATTTT | CASSTQITGNTIYF
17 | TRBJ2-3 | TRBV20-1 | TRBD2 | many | TGCAGTGCTCACCTAACGGGACTAGCTGGGGGCACAGATACGCAGTATTTT | CSAHLTGLAGGTDTQYF
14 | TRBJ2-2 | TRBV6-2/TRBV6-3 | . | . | TGTGCCAGCAGGAAGGCAGGGAACACCGGGGGGCTGTTTTTT | CASRKAGNTGGLFF
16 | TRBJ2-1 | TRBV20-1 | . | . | TGCAGTGCTAGAGAGGGAGGGGGGGGGACCTACAATGAGCAGTTCTTC | CSAREGGGGTYNEQFF
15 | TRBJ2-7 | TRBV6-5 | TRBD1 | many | TGTGCCAGCAGGACCGGGACAGGGCTTCCCTACGAGCAGTACTTC | CASRTGTGLPYEQYF
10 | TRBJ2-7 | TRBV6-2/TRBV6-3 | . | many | TGTGCCAGCAGTTACTATGAGCAGTACTTC | CASSYYEQYF
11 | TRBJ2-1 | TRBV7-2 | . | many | TGTGCCAGCAGCTCCGGCTTCGAGCAGTTCTTC | CASSSGFEQFF
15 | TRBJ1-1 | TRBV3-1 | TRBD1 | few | TGTGCCAGCAGCCGCCTGACAGGGGGGTACACTGAAGCTTTCTTT | CASSRLTGGYTEAFF
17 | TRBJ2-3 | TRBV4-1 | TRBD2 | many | TGCGCCAGCAGCCAAGCGAGGTCCGGGGGGTCCACAGATACGCAGTATTTT | CASSQARSGGSTDTQYF
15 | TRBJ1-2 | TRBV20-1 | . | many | TGCAGTGCTAGGCCCCAGGACGCCCGGGGCTATGGCTACACCTTC | CSARPQDARGYGYTF
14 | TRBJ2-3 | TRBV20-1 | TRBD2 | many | TGCAGTGCTAGAGGGCGGGGGGGTACAGATACGCAGTATTTT | CSARGRGGTDTQYF
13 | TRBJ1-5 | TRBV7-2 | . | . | TGTGCCAGCGGCTTTATGGGCAATCAGCCCCAGCATTTT | CASGFMGNQPQHF
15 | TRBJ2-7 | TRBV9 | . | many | TGTGCCAGCAGCGTAGGGGCCCGGGGGACCGAAGAGCAGTACTTC | CASSVGARGTEEQYF
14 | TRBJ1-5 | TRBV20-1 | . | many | TGCAGTGCTGCCTCGGGGAGTGGCAATCAGCCCCAGCATTTT | CSAASGSGNQPQHF
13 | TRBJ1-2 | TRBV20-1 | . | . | TGCAGTGCTAGAGATCCCCAGCGGGAGGGTTACACCTTC | CSARDPQREGYTF
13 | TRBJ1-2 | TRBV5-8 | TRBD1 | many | TGTGCCGTTACTGGGACAGACGTCTATGGCTACACCTTC | CAVTGTDVYGYTF
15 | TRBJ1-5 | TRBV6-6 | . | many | TGTGCCAGTAAGGACGCCCCCACTAGCAATCAGCCCCAGCATTTT | CASKDAPTSNQPQHF
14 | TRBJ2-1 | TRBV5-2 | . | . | TGTGCCAGCGGAATAGCGGGCGCCCGCAATGAGCAGTTCTTC | CASGIAGARNEQFF
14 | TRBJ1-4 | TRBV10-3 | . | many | TGTGCCAGCGGATATCAGGCAACTAATGAAAAACTGTTTTTT | CASGYQATNEKLFF
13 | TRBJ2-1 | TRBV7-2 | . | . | TGTGCCAGCAGCTACCGGGACTACAATGAGCAGTTCTTC | CASSYRDYNEQFF
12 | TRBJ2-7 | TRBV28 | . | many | TGTGCCAGCAGTCTTAGTCGGGTCGAGCAGTACTTC | CASSLSRVEQYF
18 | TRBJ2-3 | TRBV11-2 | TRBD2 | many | TGTGCCAGCAGCTCCCTCCCTACTAGCGGGGGGGCCGCAGATACGCAGTATTTT | CASSSLPTSGGAADTQYF
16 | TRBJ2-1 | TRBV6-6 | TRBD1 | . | TGTGCCAGCAGTCACGGCGGGACAGGGGTTTTAAATGAGCAGTTCTTC | CASSHGGTGVLNEQFF
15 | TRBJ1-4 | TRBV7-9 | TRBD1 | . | TGTTCTGGAAGCCCGGGACAGGGTTCTAATGAAAAACTGTTTTTT | CSGSPGQGSNEKLFF
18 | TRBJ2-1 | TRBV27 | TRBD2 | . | TGTGCCAGCAGTTTTCTTAATAGGGCGGGAGACTCCGACAATGAGCAGTTCTTC | CASSFLNRAGDSDNEQFF
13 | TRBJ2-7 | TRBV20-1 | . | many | TGCAGTGCTAGAGTTCTGGGGATCGGCGAGCAGTACTTC | CSARVLGIGEQYF
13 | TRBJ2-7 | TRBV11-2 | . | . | TGTGCCAGCAGCTTGGATGGCCCCTACGAGCAGAACTTC | CASSLDGPYEQNF
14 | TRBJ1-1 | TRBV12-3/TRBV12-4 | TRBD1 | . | TGTGCCAGCAGGCCGACAGGGGGCAACACTGAAGCTTTCTTT | CASRPTGGNTEAFF
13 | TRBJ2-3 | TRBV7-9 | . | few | TGTGCCAGCAGCTCAAGCGCCTACAATGAGCAGTATTTT | CASSSSAYNEQYF
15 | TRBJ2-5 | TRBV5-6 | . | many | TGTGCCAGCACCCCCTCCCCCGGGGAAGGAGAGACCCAGTACTTC | CASTPSPGEGETQYF
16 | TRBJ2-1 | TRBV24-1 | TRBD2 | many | TGTGCCACCAGTGATTCCGGGACTAGCGGGAGGTGGGAGCAGTTCTTC | CATSDSGTSGRWEQFF
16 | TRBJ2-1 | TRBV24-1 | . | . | TGTGCCACCGGTGACCCGGGCAGGGGACGGAACAATGAGAAGTTCTTC | CATGDPGRGRNNEKFF
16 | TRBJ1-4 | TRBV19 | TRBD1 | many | TGTGCCAGTGAGGGACAGGGTAAAGCAACTAATGAAAAACTGTTTTTT | CASEGQGKATNEKLFF
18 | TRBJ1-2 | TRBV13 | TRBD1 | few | TGTGCCAGCAGCGTACCGGGACTGGGGACAGGGACTAACTATGGCTACACCTTC | CASSVPGLGTGTNYGYTF
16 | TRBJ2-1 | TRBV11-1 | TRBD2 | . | TGTGCCAGCAGCTTAGAGGCTAGCGGGGGCCTCTTAGAGCAGTTCTTC | CASSLEASGGLLEQFF
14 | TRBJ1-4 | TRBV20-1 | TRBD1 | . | TGCAGTGCTAGAACAGGGGCTAATAATGAAAAACTGTTTTTT | CSARTGANNEKLFF
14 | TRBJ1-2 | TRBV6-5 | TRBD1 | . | TGTGCCAGCAGTTACGGGGGACAGGCGGGAGGCTACACCTTC | CASSYGGQAGGYTF
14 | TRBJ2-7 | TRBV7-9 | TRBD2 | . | TGTGCCAGCAGCACCGGGACTAGCGTGATCGGGCAGTACTTC | CASSTGTSVIGQYF
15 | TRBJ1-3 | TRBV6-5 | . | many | TGTGCCAGCAGTCTTCAGGGTGGAGCTGGAAACACCATATATTTT | CASSLQGGAGNTIYF
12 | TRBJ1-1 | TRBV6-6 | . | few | TGTGCCAGCAGTTACACGTACGGGGACGCTTTCTTT | CASSYTYGDAFF
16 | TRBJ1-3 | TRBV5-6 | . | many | TGTGCCAGCACCGGGGTAGGAGACTTCTCTGGAAACACCATATATTTT | CASTGVGDFSGNTIYF
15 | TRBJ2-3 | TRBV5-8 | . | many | TGTGCCAGCAGCTTATGGGGGCCTAGCACAGATACGCAGTATTTT | CASSLWGPSTDTQYF
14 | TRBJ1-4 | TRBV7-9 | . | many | TGTGCCAGCAGCTCACACGGGGGCGGTGAAAAACTGTTTTTT | CASSSHGGGEKLFF
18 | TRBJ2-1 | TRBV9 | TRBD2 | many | TGTGCCAGCAGCGACGACTATTCACCGAAGCGGGGCCACAATGAGCAGTTCTTC | CASSDDYSPKRGHNEQFF